The 2 T cell receptor beta chains below come from one sample, sequenced in a study of blood T cells in healthy people across ages. Alongside a J-beta primer mix, a sample-barcoded 5' primer served in a second PCR lasting about 6 to 11 cycles. TCRdb reprocessed the 5' RACE reads via MiXCR and lists one record per CDR3 protein. The sample includes about 1.5 million distinct CDR3 sequences, approximately 43% of them seen just once. The specimen was blood. These receptor sequences come from a woman younger than 35 in good health.

The chain recombines TRBV24-1 with TRBJ1-1; no clear D. The germline V gene has CDR1 KGHDR and CDR2 SFDVKD. Trimming removed 3 bases at V and 4 bases at J, with 8 bases between. This CDR3 spans 13 amino acids. CDR3 loop: CATSDTLTTEAFF. CDR3 nucleotides: TGTGCCACCAGTGATACTCTGACCACTGAAGCTTTCTTT.

In its sample, this clonotype was seen a few times. CDR3 bases: TGTGCCAGCAGTGATAGTGGAGATCTCCAGCCCCAGCATTTT. Protein product: CASSDSGDLQPQHF. The rearrangement joins TRBV25-1 to TRBJ1-5; D unresolved. The germline gives CDR1 MGHDK, CDR2 SYGVNS. CDR3 length equals 14 residues. Trimming took off 3 bases at V and 7 bases at J, with 13 bases between the two ends. The whole variable domain, remainder taken from reference TRBV25-1 and TRBJ1-5, is EADIYQTPRYLVIGTGKKITLECSQTMGHDKMYWYQQDPGMELHLIHYSYGVNSTEKGDLSSESTVSRIRTEHFPLTLESARPSHTSQYLCASSDSGDLQPQHFGDGTRLSIL.